Following are 25 T cell receptor beta chains from one sample sequenced in a study of T cell changes during pregnancy in multiple sclerosis. Generated by immunoSEQ multiplex PCR, the TCRdb table keeps only in-frame clones and is missing some. The repertoire includes tens of thousands of clones, 92% of them detected once, and 0.7% to 1% sits in the top ten. Sequenced here: peripheral blood, sampled in the first trimester of pregnancy. The receptor set was obtained from a female donor with multiple sclerosis, enrolled in a pregnancy study.

This sequence joins TRBV27 and TRBJ2-2, with D possibly TRBD2 on 5 matching bases. This CDR3 has 17 residues. The ends were cut back, 3 bases at V and 4 bases at J, with 18 bases in the middle. CDR1 is MNHEY and CDR2 is SMNVEV in the germline V gene (reference sequence). CDR3: CASSFIVSVEGTGELFF. For the CDR3, the DNA is TGTGCCAGCAGTTTCATCGTTTCGGTAGAGGGCACCGGGGAGCTGTTTTTT.

The J gene is TRBJ1-6, the V gene TRBV9; 9 positions agree with TRBD1. After removal of 3 bases from V and 6 bases from J, the junction contained 4 bases not matched to a gene. The CDR3 has 15 amino acids. CDR1 SGDLS and CDR2 YYNGEE come from the germline V gene. Here the CDR3 reads CASSAGTGFNSPLHF. The CDR3 DNA reads TGTGCCAGCAGCGCCGGGACAGGGTTTAATTCACCCCTCCACTTT. Based on the CDR3 plus reference TRBV9 and TRBJ1-6, the full variable domain is DSGVTQTPKHLITATGQRVTLRCSPRSGDLSVYWYQQSLDQGLQFLIQYYNGEERAKGNILERFSAQQFPDLHSELNLSSLELGDSALYFCASSAGTGFNSPLHFGNGTRLTVT.

The chain has TRBV18 and TRBJ1-5; D remains ambiguous. This CDR3 spans 13 amino acids. Germline V gives CDR1 KGHSH, CDR2 LQKENI. With 8 bases removed from V and 5 bases from J, the gap between germline ends came to 13 bases. The CDR3 DNA is TGTGCCAGCGCTCAAAACAGCCATCAGCCCCAGCATTTT. This translates into CASAQNSHQPQHF.

The chain carries TRBV7-9 and TRBJ2-7; no reliable D call. Germline CDR1 reads SEHNR; CDR2 reads FQNEAQ (reference sequence). The CDR3 runs to 12 residues. V lost 5 bases and J 3 bases, leaving 8 bases between the germline ends. DNA for the CDR3: TGTGCCAGCAGCGCTAAAGTCTACGAGCAGTACTTC. It codes for CASSAKVYEQYF.

For this clone: Other DNA sequences of this sample code for an identical CDR3. The chain couples TRBV18 to TRBJ1-1, with 9 bases fitting TRBD1. The junction had 4 bases not matched to a gene; V was cut back by 4 bases and J by 1 base. The CDR3 extends over 15 amino acids. Per germline, CDR1 KGHSH and CDR2 LQKENI. CDR3 loop: CASSLGQGGNTEAFF. The CDR3 region has the DNA TGTGCCAGCTCACTGGGACAGGGTGGGAACACTGAAGCTTTCTTT.

The CDR3 region has the DNA TGCAGCGTTATGGGGACAGGGAAAAGGAGCACAGATACGCAGTATTTT. This gives the protein CSVMGTGKRSTDTQYF. The chain recombines TRBV29-1 with TRBJ2-3; 9 nucleotides match TRBD1. Germline lookup yields CDR1 SQVTM and CDR2 ANQGSEA. This CDR3 is built from 16 residues. Trimming removed 5 bases from V and 0 bases from J; junction bases left unmatched: 9.

The chain recombines TRBV9 with TRBJ2-6; 8 positions agree with TRBD1. Unmatched junction bases numbered 5, after V lost 3 bases and J lost 6 bases. The CDR3 contains 15 residues. In germline, CDR1 is SGDLS, CDR2 YYNGEE. CDR3 DNA sequence: TGTGCCAGCAGCGAGACGACAGGGGTGGCCAACGTCCTGACTTTC. This translates into CASSETTGVANVLTF. Full variable domain (outside the CDR3, taken from reference TRBV9 and TRBJ2-6): DSGVTQTPKHLITATGQRVTLRCSPRSGDLSVYWYQQSLDQGLQFLIQYYNGEERAKGNILERFSAQQFPDLHSELNLSSLELGDSALYFCASSETTGVANVLTFGAGSRLTVL.

This clone was seen just once. The rearrangement joins TRBV4-1 to TRBJ1-2; D is undetermined. With 1 base removed from V and 4 bases from J, the gap between germline ends came to 7 bases. The germline V gene encodes CDR1 MGHRA and CDR2 YSYEKL. The CDR3 contains 13 residues. The DNA for the CDR3 is TGCGCCAGCAGCCAAGGGTCGGGCTATGGCTACACCTTC. It is translated as CASSQGSGYGYTF.

The chain combines TRBV11-1 with TRBJ2-3; 11 bases map to TRBD2. The CDR3 contains 18 residues. CDR1 is SGHAT, CDR2 FQDESV, per germline (reference sequence). V lost 5 bases and J lost 3; bases outside the gene matches: 13. CDR3 DNA sequence: TGTGCCAGCAGCCCCCGGGTAGCGGGGGGGCCGAGGACAGATACGCAGTATTTT. As protein: CASSPRVAGGPRTDTQYF.

The genes are TRBV6-6 and TRBJ1-1; no definite D call. Per the germline V gene, CDR1 is MNHNY and CDR2 is SVGAGI (reference sequence). The CDR3 length is 13 residues. Between the trimmed V and J ends, which lost 5 bases and 1 base, there was a span of 8 bases. CDR3 amino acids: CASSHRGNTEAFF. The CDR3 DNA reads TGTGCCAGCAGTCATCGAGGGAACACTGAAGCTTTCTTT.

This chain connects TRBV7-6 to TRBJ2-1; maybe TRBD1 (5 bases). Per germline, CDR1 SGHVS and CDR2 FNYEAQ. V lost 3 bases, J lost 4 bases, and 19 bases lay in between. CDR3 length: 17 residues. CDR3 sequence (DNA): TGTGCCAGCAGCTTCCGGCTAGGGGCCAATACTTACAATGAGCAGTTCTTC. Translated, it gives CASSFRLGANTYNEQFF.

This chain links TRBV2 with TRBJ2-6; perhaps TRBD1 as D (6 bases). CDR1 and CDR2 (germline): SNHLY, FYNNEI. Trimming cost V 5 bases and J 0 bases, with 14 bases left between them. The CDR3 covers 17 residues. The CDR3 reads CASSSTGTSSGANVLTF. The CDR3 nucleotides read TGTGCCAGCAGTAGTACAGGGACCAGCTCTGGGGCCAACGTCCTGACTTTC. The full variable domain, rest sourced from reference TRBV2 and TRBJ2-6, is EPEVTQTPSHQVTQMGQEVILRCVPISNHLYFYWYRQILGQKVEFLVSFYNNEISEKSEIFDDQFSVERPDGSNFTLKIRSTKLEDSAMYFCASSSTGTSSGANVLTFGAGSRLTVL.

The rearrangement uses TRBV27 and TRBJ1-1; no reliable D call. Deletions cut 1 base from V and 7 bases from J, with 13 bases between. Germline V lookup: CDR1 MNHEY, CDR2 SMNVEV (reference sequence). The CDR3 is 14 residues long. The CDR3, as DNA: TGTGCCAGCAGTTTATTAGGGATGGGAGGTGAAGCTTTCTTT. As protein: CASSLLGMGGEAFF.

The chain is built from TRBV7-8 and TRBJ2-1; possible D gene TRBD2, 5 bases. The CDR3 is 16 residues long. Deletions cut 5 bases from V and 1 base from J, with 15 bases between. Germline CDR1 is SGHVS and CDR2 is FQNEAQ. The CDR3 DNA follows: TGTGCCAGCAGCCCACTCCTACTAGGGTCCTACAATGAGCAGTTCTTC. Amino acids: CASSPLLLGSYNEQFF.

The chain recombines TRBV27 with TRBJ2-3, with 9 bases fitting TRBD1. Germline values: CDR1 MNHEY, CDR2 SMNVEV (reference sequence). This CDR3 has 15 amino acids. V shed 5 bases, J shed 0 bases, and the junction held 3 bases outside the gene matches. The CDR3 region is CASSLGQGSTDTQYF. In DNA, the CDR3 is TGTGCCAGCAGTCTAGGACAGGGGAGCACAGATACGCAGTATTTT.

The CDR3 sequence: CSVGTGTGVGNTIYF. In DNA form, the CDR3 reads TGCAGCGTTGGGACCGGGACAGGGGTTGGAAACACCATATATTTT. The chain is built from TRBV29-1 and TRBJ1-3, with 10 nucleotides matching TRBD1. Germline V gene data show CDR1 as SQVTM and CDR2 as ANQGSEA. This CDR3 is 15 amino acids long. V lost 4 bases, J lost 3 bases, and 6 bases stayed unmatched.

The rearrangement uses TRBV4-3 and TRBJ1-4, with D possibly matching TRBD1 (5 bases). This CDR3 has 13 residues. Germline V CDR1 and CDR2: LGHNA, YSLEER. V was trimmed by 3 bases and J by 8 bases, leaving 10 bases between them. CDR3: CASSHENREKLFF. Written as DNA, the CDR3 is TGCGCCAGCAGCCATGAAAACAGGGAAAAACTGTTTTTT.

The chain joins TRBV10-3 to TRBJ2-7; D is possibly TRBD1 (5 bases). Per the germline V gene, CDR1 is ENHRY and CDR2 is SYGVKD. With 10 bases removed from V and 0 bases from J, the gap between germline ends came to 10 bases. This CDR3 is built from 12 residues. The CDR3 DNA reads as TGTGCCAGTTCAGGGATCTCCTACGAGCAGTACTTC. Translating it yields CASSGISYEQYF.

CDR3 residues: CASSQVGENEQFF. The CDR3 coding sequence is TGTGCCAGCTCCCAAGTCGGGGAAAATGAGCAGTTCTTC. This sequence joins TRBV2 and TRBJ2-1; possibly TRBD2 for D (5 bases). Trimming cost V 8 bases and J 7 bases, with 15 bases left between them. This CDR3 comprises 13 residues. Germline CDR1 SNHLY, CDR2 FYNNEI.

The rearrangement uses TRBV10-3 and TRBJ1-1; possible D gene TRBD1, 5 bases. The CDR3 consists of 13 residues. CDR1 is ENHRY and CDR2 is SYGVKD in the germline V gene. V shed 11 bases and J shed 6 bases, with 19 bases lying between them. CDR3 amino acids: CASAVREESEAFF. In DNA form, the CDR3 reads TGTGCCTCGGCGGTCAGGGAGGAATCTGAAGCTTTCTTT.

The chain has TRBV4-1 and TRBJ2-2; TRBD2 is a possible D gene (6 bases). In germline, CDR1 is MGHRA, CDR2 YSYEKL. The CDR3 is 15 residues long. V lost 4 bases to trimming and J lost 2 bases, with 11 bases between them. The CDR3 is CASSPAGRNTGELFF. DNA for the CDR3: TGCGCCAGCAGCCCTGCCGGGAGAAACACCGGGGAGCTGTTTTTT.

This clone was seen a single time. This chain uses TRBV7-9 with TRBJ1-3; D uncertain. V lost 1 base, J lost 7 bases, and 8 bases lay in between. CDR3 size: 13 residues. Germline lookup yields CDR1 SEHNR and CDR2 FQNEAQ (reference sequence). DNA of the CDR3: TGTGCCAGCAGCTTAGGAGGCCGGAACACCATATATTTT. It specifies CASSLGGRNTIYF.

The genes are TRBV2 and TRBJ1-1; maybe TRBD1 (5 bases). V lost 5 bases and J lost 3, with 13 bases in between. This CDR3 spans 14 amino acids. Germline loops: CDR1 SNHLY, CDR2 FYNNEI. As DNA, the CDR3 is TGTGCCAGCAGTCTGTTATGGGGCGACACTGAAGCTTTCTTT. Translating gives CASSLLWGDTEAFF.

The chain recombines TRBV5-4 with TRBJ2-2; D may be TRBD2 (6 bases). CDR1 is SGHNT, CDR2 YYREEE, per germline (reference sequence). V gave up 4 bases and J gave up 3 bases, with 13 bases separating them. The CDR3 runs 15 residues. CDR3 sequence: CASSPRGGDTGELFF. DNA for the CDR3: TGTGCCAGCAGCCCCCGGGGCGGGGACACCGGGGAGCTGTTTTTT.

V is TRBV7-8 and J is TRBJ2-3; D is possibly TRBD2 (5 bases). The V end lost 0 bases, the J end lost 3 bases, and 10 bases lay between the germline ends. Looked up from germline, CDR1 is SGHVS and CDR2 is FQNEAQ. This CDR3 region has 15 residues. CDR3 bases: TGTGCCAGCAGCTTAGCGCGGGTGGGTACAGATACGCAGTATTTT. It codes for CASSLARVGTDTQYF.